This TCR beta chain was captured by sequencing in a study of identifying expanded T cells in peripheral blood. V dropped 4 bases and J dropped 5 bases, with 20 bases sitting between them. Germline loops: CDR1 MGHRA, CDR2 YSYEKL. CDR3 length: 17 amino acids. Study-wide points: About 1.2 clones differed between technical replicates, versus around 15 and 19 over time.

During the collection period, no donor immune events like infections were recorded. Some clones are missing from TCRdb's copy, which holds only in-frame ones; the method was immunoSEQ multiplex PCR. Of around 47,000 clones listed, 82% are singletons. Worth noting for this clone: Antigen: not known.

This rearrangement joins TRBV4-1 to TRBJ2-2; D possibly corresponds to TRBD2 (5 bases). What was sequenced was blood. The sequence was collected from a person aged 18-69 years in good health. The CDR3 nucleotides are TGCGCCAGCAGCCTAAGCCCAAGCGGTGTGGGAACCGGGGAGCTGTTTTTT. Protein product: CASSLSPSGVGTGELFF.